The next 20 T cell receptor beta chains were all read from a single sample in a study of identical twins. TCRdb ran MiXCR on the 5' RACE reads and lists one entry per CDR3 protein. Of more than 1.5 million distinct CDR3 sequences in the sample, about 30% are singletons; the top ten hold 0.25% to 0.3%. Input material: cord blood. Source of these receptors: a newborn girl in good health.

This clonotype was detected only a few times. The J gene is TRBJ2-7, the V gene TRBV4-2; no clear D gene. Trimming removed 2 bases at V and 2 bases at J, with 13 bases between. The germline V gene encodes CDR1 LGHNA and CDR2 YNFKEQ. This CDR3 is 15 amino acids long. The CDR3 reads CASSQRIASAYEQYF. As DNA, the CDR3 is TGTGCCAGCAGCCAAAGGATCGCATCCGCCTACGAGCAGTACTTC.

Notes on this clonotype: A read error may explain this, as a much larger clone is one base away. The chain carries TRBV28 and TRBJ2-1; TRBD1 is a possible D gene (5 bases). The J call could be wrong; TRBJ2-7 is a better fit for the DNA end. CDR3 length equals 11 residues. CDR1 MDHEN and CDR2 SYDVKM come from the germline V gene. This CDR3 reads CATTGYNEQYF. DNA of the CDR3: TGTGCCACCACAGGTTACAATGAGCAGTACTTC.

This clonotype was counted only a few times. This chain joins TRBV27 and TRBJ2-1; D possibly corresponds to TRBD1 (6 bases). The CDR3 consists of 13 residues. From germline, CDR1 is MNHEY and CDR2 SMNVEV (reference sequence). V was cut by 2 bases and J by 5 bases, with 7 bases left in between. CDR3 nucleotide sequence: TGTGCCAGCAGTTTACACAGGGACAATGAGCAGTTCTTC. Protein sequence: CASSLHRDNEQFF.

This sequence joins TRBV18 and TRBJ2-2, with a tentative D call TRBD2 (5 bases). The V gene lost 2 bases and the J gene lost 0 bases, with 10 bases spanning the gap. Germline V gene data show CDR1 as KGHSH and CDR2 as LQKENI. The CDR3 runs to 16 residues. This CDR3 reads CASSPISGTNTGELFF. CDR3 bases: TGTGCCAGCTCACCAATCAGCGGAACGAACACCGGGGAGCTGTTTTTT.

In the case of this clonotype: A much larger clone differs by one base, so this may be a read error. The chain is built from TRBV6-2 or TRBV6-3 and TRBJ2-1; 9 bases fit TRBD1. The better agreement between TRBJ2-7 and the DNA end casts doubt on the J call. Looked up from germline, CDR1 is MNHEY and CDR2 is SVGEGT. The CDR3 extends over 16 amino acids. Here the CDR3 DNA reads TGTGCCAGCAGTTCTAGACAGGGGGGCTCCTACAATGAGCAGTACTTC. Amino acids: CASSSRQGGSYNEQYF.

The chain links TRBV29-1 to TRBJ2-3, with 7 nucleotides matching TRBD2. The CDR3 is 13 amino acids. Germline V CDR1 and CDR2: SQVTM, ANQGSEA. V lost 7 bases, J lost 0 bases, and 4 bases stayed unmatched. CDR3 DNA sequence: TGCAGCGGCGGGAGAGTTAGCACAGATACGCAGTATTTT. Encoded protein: CSGGRVSTDTQYF.

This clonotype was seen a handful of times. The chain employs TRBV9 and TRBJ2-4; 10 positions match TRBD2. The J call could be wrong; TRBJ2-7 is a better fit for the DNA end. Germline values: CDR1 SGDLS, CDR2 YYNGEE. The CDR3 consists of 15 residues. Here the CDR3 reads CASSPGAGGRYEQYF. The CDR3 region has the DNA TGTGCCAGCAGCCCCGGAGCGGGAGGGAGGTACGAGCAGTACTTC.

The CDR3 loop is CSARSSGGPYNEQYF. The CDR3 bases are TGCAGTGCTAGATCTAGCGGGGGACCCTACAATGAGCAGTACTTC. This chain joins TRBV20-1 and TRBJ2-1; 10 bases are shared with TRBD2. The J call is uncertain, as TRBJ2-7 better fits the DNA end. The CDR3 has 15 residues. CDR1 is DFQATT and CDR2 is SNEGSKA in the germline V gene (reference sequence).

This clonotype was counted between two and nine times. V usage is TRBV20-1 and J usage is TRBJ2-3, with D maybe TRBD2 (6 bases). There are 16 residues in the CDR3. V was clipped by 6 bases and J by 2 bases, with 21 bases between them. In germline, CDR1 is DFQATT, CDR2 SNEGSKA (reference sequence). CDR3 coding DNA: TGCAGTGCCAGATCCCGGGGGAGCGGAACCACAGATACGCAGTATTTT. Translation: CSARSRGSGTTDTQYF.

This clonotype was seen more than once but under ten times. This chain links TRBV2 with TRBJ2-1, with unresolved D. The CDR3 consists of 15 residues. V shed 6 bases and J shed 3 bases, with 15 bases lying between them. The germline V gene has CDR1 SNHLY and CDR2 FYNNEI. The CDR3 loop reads CASSSYPKNYNEQFF. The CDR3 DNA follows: TGTGCCAGCAGCAGTTATCCCAAGAACTACAATGAGCAGTTCTTC.

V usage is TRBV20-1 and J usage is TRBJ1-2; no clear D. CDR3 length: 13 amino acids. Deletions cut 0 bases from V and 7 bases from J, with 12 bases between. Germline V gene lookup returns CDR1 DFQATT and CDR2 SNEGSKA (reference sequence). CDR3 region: CSARDRSGTGYTF. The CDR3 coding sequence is TGCAGTGCTAGAGATAGGAGTGGCACTGGCTACACCTTC.

CDR3 protein: CASSVHLAGVYEQYF. DNA of the CDR3: TGTGCCAGCAGCGTACATCTAGCGGGAGTCTACGAGCAGTACTTC. The chain is built from TRBV9 and TRBJ2-7; TRBD2 matches at 10 bases. This CDR3 has 15 residues. V lost 1 base and J lost 3; bases outside the gene matches: 4. Germline CDR1 SGDLS, CDR2 YYNGEE.

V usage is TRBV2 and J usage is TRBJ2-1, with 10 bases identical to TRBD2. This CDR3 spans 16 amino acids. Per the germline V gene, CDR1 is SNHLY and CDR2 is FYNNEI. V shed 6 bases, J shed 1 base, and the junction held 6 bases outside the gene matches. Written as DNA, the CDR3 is TGTGCCAGCAGGACAAAAGCGGGAGGGTCCTACAATGAGCAGTTCTTC. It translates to CASRTKAGGSYNEQFF.

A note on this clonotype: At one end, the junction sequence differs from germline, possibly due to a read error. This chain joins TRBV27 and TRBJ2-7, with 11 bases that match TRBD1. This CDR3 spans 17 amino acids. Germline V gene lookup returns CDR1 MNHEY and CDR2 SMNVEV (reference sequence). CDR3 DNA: TGTGCCAGCAGTTTATGGGGTGGACAGGGGGCCCTTTACGAGCGGTACTTC. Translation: CASSLWGGQGALYERYF.

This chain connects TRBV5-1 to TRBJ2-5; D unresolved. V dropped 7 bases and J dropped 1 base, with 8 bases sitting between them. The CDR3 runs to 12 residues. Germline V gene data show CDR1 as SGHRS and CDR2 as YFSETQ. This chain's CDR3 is CASGPPQETQYF. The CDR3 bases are TGCGCCAGCGGCCCCCCCCAAGAGACCCAGTACTTC.

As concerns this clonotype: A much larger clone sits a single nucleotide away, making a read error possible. DNA of the CDR3: TGTGCCAGCAGCCCAAGGACAGGGAGGTCAGATACGGAGTATTTT. This codes for CASSPRTGRSDTEYF. The genes are TRBV12-3 or TRBV12-4 and TRBJ2-3; 8 bases are a match to TRBD1. CDR3 length: 15 amino acids.

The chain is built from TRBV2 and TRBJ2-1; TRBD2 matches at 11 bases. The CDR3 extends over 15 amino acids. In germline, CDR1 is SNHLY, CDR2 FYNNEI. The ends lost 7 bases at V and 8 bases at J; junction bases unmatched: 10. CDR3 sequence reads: CASISGTSGYDEQFF. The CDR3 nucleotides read TGTGCCAGCATAAGCGGGACTAGCGGATACGATGAGCAGTTCTTC.

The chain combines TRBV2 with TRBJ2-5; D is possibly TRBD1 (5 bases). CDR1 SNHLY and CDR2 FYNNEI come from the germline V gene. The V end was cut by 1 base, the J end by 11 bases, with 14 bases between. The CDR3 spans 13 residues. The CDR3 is CASSEGLGHGQYF. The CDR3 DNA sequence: TGTGCCAGCAGTGAAGGCCTCGGACACGGGCAGTACTTC.

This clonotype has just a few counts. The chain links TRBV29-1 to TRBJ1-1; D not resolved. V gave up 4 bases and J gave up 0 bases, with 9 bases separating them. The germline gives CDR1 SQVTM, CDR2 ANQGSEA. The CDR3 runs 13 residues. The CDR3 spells CSVGVAMNTEAFF. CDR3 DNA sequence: TGCAGCGTTGGAGTGGCCATGAACACTGAAGCTTTCTTT.

The CDR3 loop reads CASRPRARDTEAFF. In DNA form, the CDR3 reads TGTGCCAGCAGACCCAGGGCCAGGGACACTGAAGCTTTCTTT. The rearrangement joins TRBV6-5 to TRBJ1-1; a possible D gene is TRBD1 (5 bases). Germline V lookup: CDR1 MNHEY, CDR2 SVGAGI. V gave up 6 bases and J gave up 3 bases, with 14 bases separating them. The CDR3 contains 14 residues.